The rows below give T cell receptor beta chains drawn from one sample of a study of blood T cell repertoires in COVID-19. Assay used: immunoSEQ multiplex PCR; TCRdb lists only in-frame clones, some missing. The sample consists of fewer than 70,000 clones, around 87% of them appearing once. Sequenced input: peripheral blood. Source of these receptors: a man aged 55 to 70 with active or convalescent COVID-19. Both conserved end residues are part of each CDR3. The order of the fields is V gene, D gene, J gene, clone size, CDR3 protein, CDR3 DNA. A D gene is named only where the DNA matches it firmly. Part of the rows lack a size; the others show once, few, many or a class for expanded clones.

TRBV15,.,TRBJ1-5,.,CATSSAAEASSNQPQHF,TGTGCCACCAGCAGCGCTGCGGAAGCTTCTAGCAATCAGCCCCAGCATTTT
TRBV7-2,.,TRBJ2-7,.,CASSLATSYEQYF,TGTGCCAGCAGCTTAGCCACTAGCTACGAGCAGTACTTC
TRBV6-4,TRBD1,TRBJ2-5,.,CASNRTGWKTQYF,TGTGCCAGCAATAGGACAGGTTGGAAGACCCAGTACTTC
TRBV24-1,.,TRBJ2-1,.,CATSDFGNEQFF,TGTGCCACCAGTGATTTCGGTAATGAGCAGTTCTTC
TRBV9,.,TRBJ1-5,.,CASSPTDRGNQPQHF,TGTGCCAGCAGCCCCACCGACAGAGGCAATCAGCCCCAGCATTTT
TRBV5-4,.,TRBJ2-1,.,CASSPEGGGGLRTYNEQFF,TGTGCCAGCAGCCCGGAGGGAGGGGGGGGACTGAGGACCTACAATGAGCAGTTCTTC
TRBV7-2,.,TRBJ2-7,.,CASSFPGMTYEQYF,TGTGCCAGCAGCTTCCCCGGTATGACCTACGAGCAGTACTTC
TRBV19,.,TRBJ1-6,few,CASSIGRETSPLHF,TGTGCCAGTAGTATCGGCAGGGAAACATCACCCCTCCACTTT
TRBV5-6,.,TRBJ2-5,.,CASSLVRGPRTQYF,TGTGCCAGCAGCTTGGTTAGGGGTCCGCGGACCCAGTACTTC
TRBV14,TRBD1,TRBJ2-7,.,CASSHKIRDRAVYEQYF,TGTGCCAGCAGCCATAAAATTAGGGACAGGGCCGTCTACGAGCAGTACTTC
TRBV18,.,TRBJ1-2,.,CASSPGPWGDYGYTF,TGTGCCAGCTCACCCGGTCCGTGGGGGGACTATGGCTACACCTTC
TRBV4-1,TRBD1,TRBJ1-2,.,CASSQEGTGKTHGYTF,TGCGCCAGCAGCCAGGAAGGGACAGGAAAGACACATGGCTACACCTTC
TRBV19,TRBD2,TRBJ2-7,.,CASSSRLAGDPYEQYF,TGTGCCAGTAGTTCCCGACTAGCGGGAGATCCCTACGAGCAGTACTTC
TRBV7-3,.,TRBJ2-1,.,CASSSRGPVDEQFF,TGTGCCAGCAGCTCCAGGGGCCCCGTGGATGAGCAGTTCTTC
TRBV7-9,.,TRBJ1-2,.,CASSLADSYGYTF,TGTGCCAGCAGCTTAGCTGACAGCTATGGCTACACCTTC
TRBV19,.,TRBJ2-7,.,CASRPGLGEQYF,TGTGCCAGTCGCCCCGGTCTTGGCGAGCAGTACTTC
TRBV5-1,.,TRBJ2-5,.,CASSPYKPGQGTTISGLASRTQYF,TGCGCCAGCAGCCCCTACAAACCGGGACAGGGAACGACCATCTCGGGACTAGCCTCAAGGACCCAGTACTTC
TRBV7-9,.,TRBJ2-7,once,CASSPQGDEQYF,TGTGCCAGCAGCCCACAGGGAGACGAGCAGTACTTC
TRBV11-2,.,TRBJ2-2,.,CASRGTFRLFANTGELFF,TGTGCCAGCAGGGGCACATTTCGCCTGTTCGCGAACACCGGGGAGCTGTTTTTT
TRBV7-8,TRBD1,TRBJ1-3,.,CASSLAAGTENTIYF,TGTGCCAGCAGCTTAGCGGCCGGGACAGAGAACACCATATATTTT
TRBV28,TRBD1,TRBJ1-2,.,CASSSEGQGGYGYTF,TGTGCCAGCAGTTCAGAGGGACAGGGGGGCTATGGCTACACCTTC
TRBV14,.,TRBJ2-3,.,CASSQDTVSTDTQYF,TGTGCCAGCAGCCAAGATACAGTCAGCACAGATACGCAGTATTTT
TRBV19,TRBD1,TRBJ1-1,.,CASSRPGTGATEAFF,TGTGCCAGTAGTCGACCCGGGACAGGGGCCACTGAAGCTTTCTTT
TRBV2,TRBD1,TRBJ1-5,.,CASSGDRGEYQPQHF,TGTGCCAGCAGTGGAGACAGGGGGGAATATCAGCCCCAGCATTTT
TRBV10-2,TRBD1,TRBJ1-1,.,CASTEPGQGDTEAFF,TGCGCCAGCACAGAACCGGGACAGGGAGACACTGAAGCTTTCTTT
TRBV28,TRBD1,TRBJ2-1,.,CASSRRTGQHNEQFF,TGTGCCAGCAGTCGACGCACGGGACAGCACAATGAGCAGTTCTTC
TRBV11-2,.,TRBJ1-4,.,CASSSGTATNEKLFF,TGTGCCAGCAGCTCCGGGACTGCGACTAATGAAAAACTGTTTTTT
TRBV4-3,TRBD1,TRBJ1-6,.,CASSPAETGWNSPLHF,TGCGCCAGCAGCCCGGCCGAGACAGGGTGGAATTCACCCCTCCACTTT
TRBV3-1/TRBV3-2,.,TRBJ1-6,.,CASSLPNYNSPLHF,TGTGCCAGCAGCCTTCCAAACTATAATTCACCCCTCCACTTT
TRBV7-2,.,TRBJ2-2,.,CASSLLVRAWDTGELFF,TGTGCCAGCAGCTTATTGGTCAGGGCTTGGGACACCGGGGAGCTGTTTTTT
TRBV5-4,TRBD1,TRBJ1-2,.,CASSPRTGDYGYTF,TGTGCCAGCAGCCCCAGGACAGGGGACTATGGCTACACCTTC
TRBV7-9,.,TRBJ2-5,.,CASTPRGAQETQYF,TGTGCCAGCACCCCTCGGGGGGCACAAGAGACCCAGTACTTC
TRBV5-1,.,TRBJ1-1,.,CASSLRPGGEGTEAFF,TGCGCCAGCAGCTTACGGCCGGGCGGGGAGGGGACTGAAGCTTTCTTT
TRBV12-3/TRBV12-4,TRBD1,TRBJ1-6,.,CASSPGGGSPLHF,TGTGCCAGCAGCCCAGGGGGTGGATCACCCCTCCACTTT
TRBV19,.,TRBJ1-3,.,CASSIRRSSGNTIYF,TGTGCCAGTAGTATCCGCAGATCCTCTGGAAACACCATATATTTT
TRBV18,TRBD1,TRBJ1-2,.,CASSPTGQGDGYTF,TGTGCCAGCTCACCGACGGGACAGGGGGACGGCTACACCTTC
TRBV5-6,.,TRBJ1-4,.,CASSPSAGGREKLFF,TGTGCCAGCAGCCCCAGCGCCGGCGGTAGAGAAAAACTGTTTTTT
TRBV19,TRBD1,TRBJ1-2,.,CASRSDRDYGYTF,TGTGCCAGTAGATCGGACAGGGACTATGGCTACACCTTC
TRBV5-1,TRBD1,TRBJ2-1,.,CASSLADRDRGEQFF,TGCGCCAGCAGCTTGGCGGACAGGGACAGGGGTGAGCAGTTCTTC
TRBV5-4,TRBD2,TRBJ2-1,.,CASSKPGLANEQFF,TGTGCCAGCAGCAAACCGGGACTAGCCAATGAGCAGTTCTTC
TRBV5-8,.,TRBJ1-3,.,CASSLAGGRVSGNTIYF,TGTGCCAGCAGCTTGGCCGGTGGCAGGGTCTCTGGAAACACCATATATTTT
TRBV29-1,.,TRBJ1-2,.,CSAPVGARGSYGYTF,TGCAGCGCCCCTGTAGGGGCCAGGGGTTCCTATGGCTACACCTTC
TRBV2,.,TRBJ2-3,.,CASSEWATDTQYF,TGTGCCAGCAGTGAATGGGCCACAGATACGCAGTATTTT
TRBV5-8,TRBD1,TRBJ1-2,.,CASSTLTGQNYGYTF,TGTGCCAGCAGCACCCTAACGGGACAGAACTATGGCTACACCTTC
TRBV19,TRBD1,TRBJ1-5,.,CASSIGTALQPQHF,TGTGCCAGTAGTATCGGGACAGCTTTGCAGCCCCAGCATTTT
TRBV5-5,.,TRBJ2-7,.,CASSTGDGTYEQYF,TGTGCCAGCAGCACGGGGGACGGAACCTACGAGCAGTACTTC
TRBV3-1/TRBV3-2,.,TRBJ2-5,.,CASRRAELKETQYF,TGTGCCAGCAGAAGAGCGGAGCTAAAAGAGACCCAGTACTTC
TRBV9,.,TRBJ2-7,.,CASSVTGFGEQYF,TGTGCCAGCAGCGTAACAGGGTTCGGCGAGCAGTACTTC
TRBV7-2,.,TRBJ2-3,.,CASSLVGSGVLDTQYF,TGTGCCAGCAGCTTAGTTGGGAGTGGGGTCCTAGATACGCAGTATTTT
TRBV7-3,TRBD1,TRBJ2-7,few,CASSPGTGRSAYEQYF,TGTGCCAGCAGCCCCGGGACAGGGAGGAGCGCCTACGAGCAGTACTTC
TRBV5-1,.,TRBJ2-1,.,CASSLGTSIYNEQFF,TGCGCCAGCAGCTTGGGGACTTCAATATACAATGAGCAGTTCTTC
TRBV10-3,TRBD2,TRBJ2-3,.,CAISAGTSALDTQYF,TGTGCCATCAGTGCGGGGACTAGCGCTCTAGATACGCAGTATTTT
TRBV18,.,TRBJ1-3,.,CASSPTSPSSGNTIYF,TGTGCCAGCTCACCAACGAGTCCATCGTCTGGAAACACCATATATTTT
TRBV18,.,TRBJ1-1,few,CASSEGSGGYTEAFF,TGTGCCAGCTCAGAGGGATCGGGGGGCTACACTGAAGCTTTCTTT
TRBV18,.,TRBJ1-2,.,CASSPPPENYGYTF,TGTGCCAGCTCACCTCCTCCGGAGAACTATGGCTACACCTTC
TRBV5-6,TRBD1,TRBJ1-5,.,CASSLASGGNSNQPQHF,TGTGCCAGCAGCTTGGCATCAGGGGGAAATAGCAATCAGCCCCAGCATTTT
TRBV24-1,TRBD1,TRBJ1-5,.,CATSSGQNNHQPQHF,TGTGCCACCTCTTCGGGACAGAATAATCATCAGCCCCAGCATTTT
TRBV11-2,TRBD1,TRBJ1-3,.,CASSLQGAAGNTIYF,TGTGCCAGCAGCTTACAGGGGGCAGCTGGAAACACCATATATTTT
TRBV6-5,.,TRBJ1-5,.,CASSLTAYSNQPQHF,TGTGCCAGCAGTTTGACAGCTTATAGCAATCAGCCCCAGCATTTT